These 16 T cell receptor beta chains originate from one sample sequenced in a study of blood T cell repertoires in COVID-19. Clones were sequenced by immunoSEQ multiplex PCR, and TCRdb holds only the in-frame ones, with some missing. The repertoire holds some 140,000 clones, with 70% to 85% as singletons. Sequenced material: peripheral blood. Receptors originate from a man between 60 and 70 years old with acute or convalescent COVID-19.

This clone came up a few times. The chain has TRBV5-8 and TRBJ1-5; 9 bases line up with TRBD1. Per the germline V gene, CDR1 is SGHTS and CDR2 is YDEGEE. J gave up 2 bases and V 3 bases, and 3 bases lay outside the gene matches. The CDR3 is made up of 15 amino acids. The CDR3 DNA follows: TGTGCCAGCAGCTCGACAGGGGGACGCAATCAGCCCCAGCATTTT. Protein: CASSSTGGRNQPQHF.

This chain joins TRBV7-9 and TRBJ1-2, with no clear D. Germline CDR1 and CDR2: SEHNR and FQNEAQ (reference sequence). CDR3 length: 13 residues. The V gene lost 7 bases and the J gene lost 3 bases, with 12 bases spanning the gap. CDR3 residues: CASTFAADYGYTF. DNA of the CDR3: TGTGCCAGCACCTTCGCGGCGGACTATGGCTACACCTTC. The full variable domain, with the rest looked up from reference TRBV7-9 and TRBJ1-2, is DTGVSQNPRHKITKRGQNVTFRCDPISEHNRLYWYRQTLGQGPEFLTYFQNEAQLEKSRLLSDRFSAERPKGSFSTLEIQRTEQGDSAMYLCASTFAADYGYTFGSGTRLTVV.

The V call is TRBV4-2, the J call TRBJ1-4; D is unresolved. The V gene's germline CDR1 is LGHNA and CDR2 YNFKEQ. This CDR3 has 15 residues. V shed 4 bases and J shed 6 bases, with 15 bases lying between them. Here the CDR3 reads CASSPDGSHYEKLFF. The CDR3 bases are TGTGCCAGCAGCCCCGACGGGAGTCACTATGAAAAACTGTTTTTT.

This clone was counted a few times. The chain carries TRBV5-1 and TRBJ1-2; 12 bases line up with TRBD1. The CDR3 has 17 amino acids. J gave up 5 bases and V 4 bases, and 12 bases lay outside the gene matches. Germline CDR1 and CDR2: SGHRS and YFSETQ. Here the CDR3 reads CASSETGTGGSFYGYTF. The DNA of the CDR3 is TGCGCCAGCAGCGAAACCGGGACAGGGGGCTCTTTTTATGGCTACACCTTC.

The chain uses TRBV2 and TRBJ1-5; TRBD1 matches 10 bases. Germline CDR1 is SNHLY and CDR2 is FYNNEI. This CDR3 has 14 amino acids. Trimming took 6 bases from V and 7 from J; bases not matched to a gene: 6. CDR3 sequence (DNA): TGTGCCAGCAGAGGGACAGGGGAAGAACAGCCCCAGCATTTT. Translated, it gives CASRGTGEEQPQHF.

The chain has TRBV10-2 and TRBJ2-7; 11 bases are shared with TRBD2. Per the germline V gene, CDR1 is WSHSY and CDR2 is SAAADI. The V and J ends lost 10 bases and 5 bases, in that order; junction bases with no gene match: 10. This CDR3 is built from 14 residues. CDR3 DNA sequence: TGCGCCACCCTAGCCGGGACTAGCGGCCACGAGCAGTACTTC. Its protein is CATLAGTSGHEQYF.

The gene calls are TRBV29-1 and TRBJ2-7; perhaps TRBD1 as D (6 bases). Germline CDR1 is SQVTM and CDR2 is ANQGSEA. The germline V and J ends were trimmed by 5 bases and 3 bases, with 11 bases remaining between them. The CDR3 consists of 12 residues. CDR3 residues: CSVSQDSYEQYF. In DNA form, the CDR3 reads TGCAGCGTTTCTCAGGACAGCTACGAGCAGTACTTC.

This sequence joins TRBV5-1 and TRBJ2-5, with TRBD1 as a possible D gene (5 bases). From germline, CDR1 is SGHRS and CDR2 YFSETQ. The V gene lost 0 bases and the J gene lost 4 bases, with 10 bases spanning the gap. The CDR3 sequence is 14 residues long. CDR3 amino acids: CASSLVQGGETQYF. DNA for the CDR3: TGCGCCAGCAGCTTGGTGCAGGGTGGAGAGACCCAGTACTTC. Using reference TRBV5-1 and TRBJ2-5 for the parts outside the CDR3, the full variable domain is KAGVTQTPRYLIKTRGQQVTLSCSPISGHRSVSWYQQTPGQGLQFLFEYFSETQRNKGNFPGRFSGRQFSNSRSEMNVSTLELGDSALYLCASSLVQGGETQYFGPGTRLLVL.

V and J are TRBV15 and TRBJ2-5, with a possible D match to TRBD2 (7 bases). Trimming pared 5 bases from V and 5 bases from J, leaving 15 bases between. The germline gives CDR1 LNHNV, CDR2 YYDKDF (reference sequence). This CDR3 spans 14 amino acids. CDR3 residues: CATSLKGRGETQYF. DNA of the CDR3: TGTGCCACCAGCCTAAAGGGGAGGGGGGAGACCCAGTACTTC.

V usage is TRBV5-4 and J usage is TRBJ1-1; no reliable D call. The CDR3 contains 13 residues. CDR1 and CDR2 (germline): SGHNT, YYREEE (reference sequence). V gave up 0 bases and J gave up 6 bases, with 9 bases separating them. CDR3 sequence: CASSLEAGSEAFF. CDR3 nucleotide sequence: TGTGCCAGCAGCTTGGAGGCGGGATCTGAAGCTTTCTTT.

This rearrangement joins TRBV18 to TRBJ2-2, with 8 bases aligning to TRBD1. J gave up 1 base and V 6 bases, and 7 bases lay outside the gene matches. Germline CDR1 reads KGHSH; CDR2 reads LQKENI. The CDR3 has 16 amino acids. The CDR3 protein is CASSRDRTVNTGELFF. In DNA, the CDR3 is TGTGCCAGCTCTCGGGACAGGACGGTGAACACCGGGGAGCTGTTTTTT.

This chain connects TRBV4-3 to TRBJ2-5, with no clear D. CDR3 length: 15 amino acids. Trimming left V 4 bases short and J 5 bases short, with 17 bases between. Germline CDR1 is LGHNA and CDR2 is YSLEER. The CDR3 coding sequence is TGCGCCAGCAGCCCCTCGTTTGGTGCGCTGGAGACCCAGTACTTC. This sequence encodes CASSPSFGALETQYF.

The sample holds one count of this clone. The chain carries TRBV29-1 and TRBJ2-2, with 9 bases identical to TRBD2. The CDR3 is made up of 14 amino acids. V gave up 4 bases and J gave up 6 bases; unmatched junction bases: 6. Germline values: CDR1 SQVTM, CDR2 ANQGSEA. The CDR3 DNA follows: TGCAGCGTTGCTAGCGGGATAAGAGCCGGGGAGCTGTTTTTT. It is translated as CSVASGIRAGELFF.

V is TRBV6-6 and J is TRBJ2-7; TRBD1 agrees at 8 bases. The germline gives CDR1 MNHNY, CDR2 SVGAGI (reference sequence). V lost 6 bases, J lost 4 bases, and 2 bases stayed unmatched. The CDR3 has 12 amino acids. CDR3 DNA: TGTGCCAGCAGGGGGACAGGATACGAGCAGTACTTC. Its translation: CASRGTGYEQYF.

This clone was detected only a few times. The V gene is TRBV28, the J gene TRBJ1-1; 8 nucleotides align to TRBD1. The trim removed 6 bases at V and 0 bases at J, leaving 6 bases unmatched. Germline lookup yields CDR1 MDHEN and CDR2 SYDVKM. This CDR3 has 15 residues. This CDR3 reads CASRRTGSVNTEAFF. DNA of the CDR3: TGTGCCAGCAGAAGGACAGGGTCGGTGAACACTGAAGCTTTCTTT.

The chain couples TRBV24-1 to TRBJ2-3; 11 nucleotides line up with TRBD2. Per germline, CDR1 KGHDR and CDR2 SFDVKD. V shed 2 bases and J 7 bases; nucleotides not matched to a gene: 7. This CDR3 contains 16 residues. Written as DNA, the CDR3 is TGTGCCACCAGTGATTCCTCTAGCGGGAGGTTCCATACGCAGTATTTT. Amino acids: CATSDSSSGRFHTQYF.